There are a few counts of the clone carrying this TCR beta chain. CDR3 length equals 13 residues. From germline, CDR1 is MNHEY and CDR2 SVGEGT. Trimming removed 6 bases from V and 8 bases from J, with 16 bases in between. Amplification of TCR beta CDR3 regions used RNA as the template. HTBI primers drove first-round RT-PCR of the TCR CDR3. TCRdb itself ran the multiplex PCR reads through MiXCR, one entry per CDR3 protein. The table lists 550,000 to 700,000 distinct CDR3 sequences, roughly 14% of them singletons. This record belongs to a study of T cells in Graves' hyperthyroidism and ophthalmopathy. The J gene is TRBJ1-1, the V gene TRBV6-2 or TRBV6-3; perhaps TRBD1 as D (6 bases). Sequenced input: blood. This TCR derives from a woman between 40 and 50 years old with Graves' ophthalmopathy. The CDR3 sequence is CASRRVSDREAFF. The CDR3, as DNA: TGTGCCAGCAGACGGGTATCGGACAGAGAAGCTTTCTTT.